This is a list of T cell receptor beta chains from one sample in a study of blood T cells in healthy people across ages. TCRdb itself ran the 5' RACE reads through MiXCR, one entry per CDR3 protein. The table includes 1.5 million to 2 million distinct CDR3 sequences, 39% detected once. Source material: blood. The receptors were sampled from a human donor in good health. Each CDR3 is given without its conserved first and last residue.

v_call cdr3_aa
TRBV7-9 ASSSRLRDFYDEQF
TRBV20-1 SARLSGGPREQF
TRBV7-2 ASSLGGATYNEQF
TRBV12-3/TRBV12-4 ASRQGRGEGDYGYT
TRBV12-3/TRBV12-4 ASSLRQGAMHGYT
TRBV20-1 SARDLTGNTEAF
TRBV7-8 ASSLGSAGGRNEQF
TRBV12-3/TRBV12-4 ASTPRRGDEQF
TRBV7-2 ASSLGGGDPSYNEQF
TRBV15 ATSRDRGQSYEQY
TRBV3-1 ASSPLTGTSYGYT
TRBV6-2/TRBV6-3 ASRKKRGSEKENYEQY
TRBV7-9 ASSLGESGHLAEQY
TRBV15 ATSRGPPGQQSSPLH
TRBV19 ASSIVVRDTQY
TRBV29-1 SVEATDEQY
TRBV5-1 ASSLTQVILRTDTQY
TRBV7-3 ASSTPGQPQH
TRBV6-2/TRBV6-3 ASSYPGTSGGATDTQY